Listed below are T cell receptor beta chains from one sample, sequenced in a study of CD8 T cells in ankylosing spondylitis. Via MiXCR, TCRdb re-called the 5' RACE reads, giving one row per CDR3 protein. This repertoire shows hundreds of thousands of distinct CDR3 sequences, about an eighth found once; its top ten account for more than 0.5%. Material: blood, either unsorted or a sorted T cell fraction (not recorded which). Receptor source: a male donor with ankylosing spondylitis. Each CDR3 is given with its conserved first and last residue. The order of the fields is J gene, V gene, clone size, D gene, CDR3 DNA, CDR3 protein. A D gene is named only where the DNA matches it firmly. Size is omitted from some rows. Given values are once, few, many or a class for expanded clones.

TRBJ2-7 TRBV10-1 few NA TGCGCCAGCAGTGAGGTGGCAGGAGCCTACGAGCAGTACTTC CASSEVAGAYEQYF
TRBJ2-1 TRBV28 few TRBD2 TGTGCCAGCAGTTTTGGACTAGCGCGCTACAATGAGCAGTTCTTC CASSFGLARYNEQFF
TRBJ1-1 TRBV12-3/TRBV12-4 few NA TGTGCCAGCAGTCCAAAGTGGGCAGGGACTGAAGCTTTCTTT CASSPKWAGTEAFF
TRBJ2-3 TRBV29-1 many TRBD2 TGCAGCGTTTTGGGGACCAGCGGGAGATCAGATACGCAGTATTTT CSVLGTSGRSDTQYF
TRBJ2-3 TRBV6-2/TRBV6-3 few TRBD2 TGTGCCAGCAGTCAACACAGGCCACTAGCGGGGGGGCGTACGCAGTATTTT CASSQHRPLAGGRTQYF
TRBJ2-4 TRBV11-2 NA NA TGTGCCAGCAGCTTAGAAGGGTGGGAAGACATTCAGTACTTC CASSLEGWEDIQYF
TRBJ2-7 TRBV7-2 NA TRBD1 TGTGCCAGCAGCACGCAGACAGGGTCGGGACAGTACTTC CASSTQTGSGQYF
TRBJ2-5 TRBV27 NA NA TGTGCCAGCAGTTACCGTTACCTGTTCCAAGAGACCCAGTACTTC CASSYRYLFQETQYF
TRBJ1-5 TRBV7-8 NA NA TGTGCCAGCAGCTTAGCCTACCAGGGTTGGAATCAGCCCCAGCATTTT CASSLAYQGWNQPQHF
TRBJ1-6 TRBV6-5 NA TRBD1 TGTGCCAGCAGTTCCCAACCGACAGGGGAGAATTCACCCCTCCACTTT CASSSQPTGENSPLHF
TRBJ1-3 TRBV20-1 few NA TGCAGTGCTAGAATGGGGGCTAACACCATATATTTT CSARMGANTIYF
TRBJ2-1 TRBV9 few NA TGTGCCAGCAGCCCGGGGTCACTCCATGACAATGAGCAGTTCTTC CASSPGSLHDNEQFF
TRBJ1-5 TRBV6-1 few NA TGTGCCAGCAGACCCGACAGCGACCAGCCCCAGCATTTT CASRPDSDQPQHF
TRBJ1-6 TRBV5-1 NA NA TGCGCCAGCAGCTTGGAACAGTCCCCTTCACCCCTCCACTTT CASSLEQSPSPLHF
TRBJ2-1 TRBV24-1 NA NA TGTGCCACCAGTAGACAGGTGGGCTCCTACAATGAGCAGTTCTTC CATSRQVGSYNEQFF
TRBJ2-5 TRBV20-1 many TRBD2 TGCAGTGCCTTGGGGAGGGCCCAAGAGACCCAGTACTTC CSALGRAQETQYF
TRBJ2-6 TRBV6-2/TRBV6-3 NA NA TGTGCCAGCAGACGACCTTCCGGGGCCAACGTCCTGACTTTC CASRRPSGANVLTF
TRBJ1-1 TRBV20-1 many NA TGCAGTGCTAAGAACACTGAAGCTTTCTTT CSAKNTEAFF
TRBJ2-7 TRBV6-1 few NA TGTGCCAGCAGTCCCCACCTATCCTACGAGCAGTACTTC CASSPHLSYEQYF
TRBJ2-1 TRBV4-3 NA NA TGCGCCAGCAGCCAAGAAAGTCAGAGCTCCTACAATGAGCAGTTCTTC CASSQESQSSYNEQFF
TRBJ2-5 TRBV7-6 NA TRBD1 TGTGCCAGCAGCTTAGGATATGCGGTGACAGGGCACCAAGAGACCCAGTACTTC CASSLGYAVTGHQETQYF
TRBJ2-5 TRBV5-1 few NA TGCGCCAGCAGCTTGATTGACTCCGAAGAGACCCAGTACTTC CASSLIDSEETQYF
TRBJ2-1 TRBV5-1 many TRBD2 TGCGCCAGCAGCCTCCTTAGCGGGAGAGGCAATGAGCAGTTCTTC CASSLLSGRGNEQFF
TRBJ2-7 TRBV28 few NA TGTGCCAGCAGTCCCTTGGTTCCGAACTACGAGCAGTACTTC CASSPLVPNYEQYF
TRBJ1-2 TRBV20-1 few TRBD1 TGCAGTGCCGCTGGGACAGGGGCACACTATGGCTACACCTTC CSAAGTGAHYGYTF
TRBJ2-7 TRBV5-1 NA TRBD2 TGCGCCAGCAGCTTGGGGCTAGCGGAGGACCTACAGTACTTC CASSLGLAEDLQYF
TRBJ2-7 TRBV12-3/TRBV12-4 few NA TGTGCCAGCAGCAAGGGGAGTCCCTACGAGCAGTACTTC CASSKGSPYEQYF
TRBJ1-1 TRBV20-1 NA NA TGCAGTGCTATCGGGACTTCCAGGGTGGAAGCTTTCTTT CSAIGTSRVEAFF
TRBJ2-3 TRBV7-2 many NA TGTGCCAGCAGCTTGAGCGGCGACACAGATACGCAGTATTTT CASSLSGDTDTQYF